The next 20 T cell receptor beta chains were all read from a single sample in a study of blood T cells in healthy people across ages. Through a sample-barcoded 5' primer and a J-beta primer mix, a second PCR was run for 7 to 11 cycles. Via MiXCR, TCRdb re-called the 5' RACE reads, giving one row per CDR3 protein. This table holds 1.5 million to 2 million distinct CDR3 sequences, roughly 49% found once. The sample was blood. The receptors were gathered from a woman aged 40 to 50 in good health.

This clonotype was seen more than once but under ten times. In nucleotides, the CDR3 is TGCAGCCGCCTGGAGGGGCCTGGGGCCAACGTCCTGACTTTC. This gives the protein CSRLEGPGANVLTF. The chain uses TRBV29-1 and TRBJ2-6; possibly TRBD2 for D (6 bases). The V and J ends lost 8 bases and 2 bases respectively, with 13 bases between them. Germline V CDR1 and CDR2: SQVTM, ANQGSEA. The CDR3 is 14 residues long.

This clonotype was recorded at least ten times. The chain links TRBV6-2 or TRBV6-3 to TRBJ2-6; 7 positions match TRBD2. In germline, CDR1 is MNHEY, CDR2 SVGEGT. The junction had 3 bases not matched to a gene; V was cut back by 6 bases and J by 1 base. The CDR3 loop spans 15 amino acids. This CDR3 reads CASSHGGSGANVLTF. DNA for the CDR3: TGTGCCAGCAGCCACGGGGGGTCTGGGGCCAACGTCCTGACTTTC.

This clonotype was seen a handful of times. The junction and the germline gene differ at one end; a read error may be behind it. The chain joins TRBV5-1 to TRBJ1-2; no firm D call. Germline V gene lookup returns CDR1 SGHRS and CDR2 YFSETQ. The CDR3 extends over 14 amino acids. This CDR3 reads CASSPGQPNYGYTF. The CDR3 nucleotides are TGTGCCAGCTCACCGGGCCAACCTAACTATGGCTACACCTTC.

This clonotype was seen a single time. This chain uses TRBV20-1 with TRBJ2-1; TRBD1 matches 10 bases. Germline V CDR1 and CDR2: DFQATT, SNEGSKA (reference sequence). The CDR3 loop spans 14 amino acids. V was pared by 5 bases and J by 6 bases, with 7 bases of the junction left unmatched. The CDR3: CSAGGDRGSNEQFF. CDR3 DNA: TGCAGTGCTGGGGGGGACAGGGGCAGCAATGAGCAGTTCTTC.

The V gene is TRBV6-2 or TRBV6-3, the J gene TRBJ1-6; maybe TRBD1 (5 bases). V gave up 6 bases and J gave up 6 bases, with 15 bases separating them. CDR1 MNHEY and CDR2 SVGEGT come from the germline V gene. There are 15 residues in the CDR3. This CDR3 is CASSRQRQPNSPLHF. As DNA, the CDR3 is TGTGCCAGCAGCCGGCAACGACAGCCTAATTCACCCCTCCACTTT.

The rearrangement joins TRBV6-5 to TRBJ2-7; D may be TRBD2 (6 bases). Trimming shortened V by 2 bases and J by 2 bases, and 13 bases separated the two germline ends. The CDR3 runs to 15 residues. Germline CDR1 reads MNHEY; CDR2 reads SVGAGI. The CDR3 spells CASSYQGRETYEQYF. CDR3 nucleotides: TGTGCCAGCAGTTACCAGGGACGGGAGACCTACGAGCAGTACTTC.

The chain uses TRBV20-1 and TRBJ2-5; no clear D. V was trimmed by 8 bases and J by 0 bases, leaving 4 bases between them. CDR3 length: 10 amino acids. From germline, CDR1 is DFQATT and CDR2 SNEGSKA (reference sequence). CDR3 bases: TGCAGTTACGACCAAGAGACCCAGTACTTC. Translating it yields CSYDQETQYF.

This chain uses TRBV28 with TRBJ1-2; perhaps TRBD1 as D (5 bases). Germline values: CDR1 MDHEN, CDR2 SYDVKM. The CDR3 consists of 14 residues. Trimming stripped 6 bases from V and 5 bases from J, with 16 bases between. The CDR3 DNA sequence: TGTGCCAGCAGCATCGCGACAGACCGTTATGGCTACACCTTC. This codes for CASSIATDRYGYTF.

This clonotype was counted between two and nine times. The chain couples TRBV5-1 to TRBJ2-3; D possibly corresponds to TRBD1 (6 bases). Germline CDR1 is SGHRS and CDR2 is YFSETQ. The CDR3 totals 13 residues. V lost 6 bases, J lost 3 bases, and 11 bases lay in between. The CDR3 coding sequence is TGCGCCAGCAAAGCGCAGGGGACAGATACGCAGTATTTT. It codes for CASKAQGTDTQYF.

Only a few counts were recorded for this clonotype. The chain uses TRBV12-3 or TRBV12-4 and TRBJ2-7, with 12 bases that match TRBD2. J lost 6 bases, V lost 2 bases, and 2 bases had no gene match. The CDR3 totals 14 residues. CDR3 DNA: TGTGCCAGCAGTTTAAGACTAGCGGGGGCCGAGCAGTACTTC. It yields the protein CASSLRLAGAEQYF.

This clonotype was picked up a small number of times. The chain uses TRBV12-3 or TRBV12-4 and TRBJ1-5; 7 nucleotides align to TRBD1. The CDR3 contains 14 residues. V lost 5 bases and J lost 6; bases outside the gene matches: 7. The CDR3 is CASSRRQGLQPQHF. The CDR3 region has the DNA TGTGCCAGCAGTCGCAGACAGGGTCTTCAGCCCCAGCATTTT.

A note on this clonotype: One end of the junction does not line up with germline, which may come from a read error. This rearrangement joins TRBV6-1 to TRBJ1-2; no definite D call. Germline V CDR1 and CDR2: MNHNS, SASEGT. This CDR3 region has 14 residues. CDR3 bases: TGCGCCAGCAGTGAAGAAGCGGGAATCTATGGCTACACCTTC. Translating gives CASSEEAGIYGYTF.

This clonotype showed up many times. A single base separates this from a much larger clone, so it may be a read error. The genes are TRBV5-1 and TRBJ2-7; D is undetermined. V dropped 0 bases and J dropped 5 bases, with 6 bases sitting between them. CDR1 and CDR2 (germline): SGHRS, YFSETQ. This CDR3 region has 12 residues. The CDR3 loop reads CASSLEGHEQYF. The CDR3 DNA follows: TGCGCCAGCAGCTTGGAGGGCCACGAGCAGTACTTC. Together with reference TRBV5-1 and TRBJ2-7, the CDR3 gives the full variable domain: KAGVTQTPRYLIKTRGQQVTLSCSPISGHRSVSWYQQTPGQGLQFLFEYFSETQRNKGNFPGRFSGRQFSNSRSEMNVSTLELGDSALYLCASSLEGHEQYFGPGTRLTVT.

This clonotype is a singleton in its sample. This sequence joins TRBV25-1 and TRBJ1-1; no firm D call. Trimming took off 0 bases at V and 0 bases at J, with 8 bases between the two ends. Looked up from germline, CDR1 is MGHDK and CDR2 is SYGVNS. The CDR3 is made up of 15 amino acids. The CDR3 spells CASSEYGRMNTEAFF. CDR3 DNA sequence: TGTGCCAGCAGTGAATATGGACGGATGAACACTGAAGCTTTCTTT.

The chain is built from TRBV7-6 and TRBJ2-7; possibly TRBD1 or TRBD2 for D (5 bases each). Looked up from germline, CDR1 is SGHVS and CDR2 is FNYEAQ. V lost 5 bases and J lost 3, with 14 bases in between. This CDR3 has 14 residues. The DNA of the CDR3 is TGTGCCAGCAGCGTAGTAGGGACCGTCTACGAGCAGTACTTC. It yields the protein CASSVVGTVYEQYF.

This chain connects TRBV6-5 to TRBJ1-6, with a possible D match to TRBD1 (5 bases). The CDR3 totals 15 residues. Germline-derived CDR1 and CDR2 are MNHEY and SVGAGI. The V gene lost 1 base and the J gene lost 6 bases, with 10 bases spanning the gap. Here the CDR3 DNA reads TGTGCCAGCAGTTACTTGGGGACGGGTAATTCACCCCTCCACTTT. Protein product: CASSYLGTGNSPLHF.

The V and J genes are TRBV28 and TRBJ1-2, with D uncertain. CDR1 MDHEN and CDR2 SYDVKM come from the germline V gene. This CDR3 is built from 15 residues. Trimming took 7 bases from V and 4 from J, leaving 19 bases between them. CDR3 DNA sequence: TGTGCCAGCATACCAATCCCCCCTGAACTCTATGGCTACACCTTC. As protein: CASIPIPPELYGYTF.

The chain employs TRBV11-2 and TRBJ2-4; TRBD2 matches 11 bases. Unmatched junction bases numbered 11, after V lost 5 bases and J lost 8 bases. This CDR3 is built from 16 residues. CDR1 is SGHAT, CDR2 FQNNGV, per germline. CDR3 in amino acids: CASSADSGGVYYIQYF. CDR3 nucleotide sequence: TGTGCCAGCAGCGCGGATAGCGGGGGGGTTTATTACATTCAGTACTTC.

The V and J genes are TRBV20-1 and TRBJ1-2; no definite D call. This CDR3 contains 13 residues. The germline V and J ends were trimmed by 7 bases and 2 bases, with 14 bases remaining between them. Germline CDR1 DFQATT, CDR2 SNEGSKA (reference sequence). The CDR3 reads CSVSRGSNYGYTF. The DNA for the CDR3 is TGCAGTGTGAGTCGGGGTTCGAACTATGGCTACACCTTC.

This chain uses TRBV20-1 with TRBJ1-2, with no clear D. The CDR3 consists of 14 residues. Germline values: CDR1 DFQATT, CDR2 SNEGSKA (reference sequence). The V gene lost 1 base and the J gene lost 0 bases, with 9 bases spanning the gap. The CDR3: CSARGERANYGYTF. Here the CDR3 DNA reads TGCAGTGCTAGAGGGGAGAGAGCTAACTATGGCTACACCTTC.